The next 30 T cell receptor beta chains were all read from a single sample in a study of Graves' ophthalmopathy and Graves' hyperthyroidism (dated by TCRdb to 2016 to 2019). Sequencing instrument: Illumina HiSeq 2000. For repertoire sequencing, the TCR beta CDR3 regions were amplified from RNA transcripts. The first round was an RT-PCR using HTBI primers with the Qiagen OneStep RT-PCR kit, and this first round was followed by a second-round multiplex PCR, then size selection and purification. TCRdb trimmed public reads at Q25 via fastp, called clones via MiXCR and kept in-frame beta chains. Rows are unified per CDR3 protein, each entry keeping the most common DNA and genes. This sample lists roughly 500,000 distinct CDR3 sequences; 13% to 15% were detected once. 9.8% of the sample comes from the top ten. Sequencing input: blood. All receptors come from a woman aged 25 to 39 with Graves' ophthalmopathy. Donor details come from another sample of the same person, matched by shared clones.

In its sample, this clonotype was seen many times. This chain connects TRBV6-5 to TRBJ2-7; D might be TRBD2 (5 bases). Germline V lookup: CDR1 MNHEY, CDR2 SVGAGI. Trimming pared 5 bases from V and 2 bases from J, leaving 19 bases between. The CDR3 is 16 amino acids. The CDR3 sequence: CASSPTPGSLPYEQYF. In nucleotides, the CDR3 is TGTGCCAGCAGTCCCACGCCGGGAAGCCTGCCCTACGAGCAGTACTTC.

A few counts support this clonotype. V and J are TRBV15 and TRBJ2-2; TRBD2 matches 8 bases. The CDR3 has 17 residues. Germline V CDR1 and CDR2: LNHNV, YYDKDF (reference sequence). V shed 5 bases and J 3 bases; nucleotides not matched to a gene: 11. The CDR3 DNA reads TGTGCCACCAGCCGTCCGGACGGGGGGGCATACACCGGGGAGCTGTTTTTT. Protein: CATSRPDGGAYTGELFF.

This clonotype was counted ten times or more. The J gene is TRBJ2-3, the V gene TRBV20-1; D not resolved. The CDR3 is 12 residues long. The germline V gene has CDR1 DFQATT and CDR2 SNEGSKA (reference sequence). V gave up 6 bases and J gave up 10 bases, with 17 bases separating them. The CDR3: CSAPSFIYSQYF. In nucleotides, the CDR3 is TGCAGTGCCCCCTCCTTTATTTATTCGCAGTATTTT.

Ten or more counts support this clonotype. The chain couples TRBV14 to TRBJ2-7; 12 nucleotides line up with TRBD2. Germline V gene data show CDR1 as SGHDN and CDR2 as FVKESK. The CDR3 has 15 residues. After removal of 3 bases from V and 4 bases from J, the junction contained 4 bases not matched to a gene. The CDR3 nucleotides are TGTGCCAGCAGCCAGAGACTAGCGGGAGTGTACGAGCAGTACTTC. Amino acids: CASSQRLAGVYEQYF.

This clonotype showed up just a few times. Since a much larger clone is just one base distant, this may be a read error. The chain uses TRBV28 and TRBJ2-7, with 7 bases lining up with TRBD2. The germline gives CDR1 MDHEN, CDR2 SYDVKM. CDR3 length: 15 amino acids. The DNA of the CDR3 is TGTGCCAGCAGTTTATATCGGCGGGAGTACTACGAGCACTACTTC. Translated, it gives CASSLYRREYYEHYF.

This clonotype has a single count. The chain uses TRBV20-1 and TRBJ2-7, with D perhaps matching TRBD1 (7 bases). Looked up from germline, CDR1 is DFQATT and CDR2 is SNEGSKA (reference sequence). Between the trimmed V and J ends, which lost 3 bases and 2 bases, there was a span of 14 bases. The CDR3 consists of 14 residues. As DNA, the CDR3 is TGCAGTGCTAGGGCGGGACAGACCCCCTACGAGCAGTACTTC. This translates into CSARAGQTPYEQYF.

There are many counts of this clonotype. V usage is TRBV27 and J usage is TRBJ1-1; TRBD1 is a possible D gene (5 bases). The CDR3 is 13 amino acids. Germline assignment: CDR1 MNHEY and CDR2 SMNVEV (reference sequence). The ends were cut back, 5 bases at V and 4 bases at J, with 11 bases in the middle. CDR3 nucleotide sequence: TGTGCCAGCAGTAGCAGAAGGGGCACTGAAGCTTTCTTT. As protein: CASSSRRGTEAFF.

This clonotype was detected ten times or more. DNA for the CDR3: TGTGCCAGCAGTTTAGCGCCGACAGTGATTAGCAATCAGCCCCAGCATTTT. It encodes CASSLAPTVISNQPQHF. The J gene is TRBJ1-5, the V gene TRBV12-3 or TRBV12-4; D may be TRBD1 (5 bases). V lost 0 bases and J lost 0, with 12 bases in between. The CDR3 is 17 amino acids.

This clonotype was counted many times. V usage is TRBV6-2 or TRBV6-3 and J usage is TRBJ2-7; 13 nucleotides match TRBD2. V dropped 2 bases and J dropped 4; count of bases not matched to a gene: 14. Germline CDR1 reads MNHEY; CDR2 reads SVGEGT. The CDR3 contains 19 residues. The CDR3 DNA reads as TGTGCCAGCAGTTACCCCCCAAAGACTAGCGGGAGGACCGTTTACGAGCAGTACTTC. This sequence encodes CASSYPPKTSGRTVYEQYF.

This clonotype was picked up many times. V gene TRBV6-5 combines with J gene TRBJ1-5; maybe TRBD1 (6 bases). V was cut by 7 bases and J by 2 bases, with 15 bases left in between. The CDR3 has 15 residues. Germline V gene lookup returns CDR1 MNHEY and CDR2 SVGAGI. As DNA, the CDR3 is TGTGCCAGCACGTTCCAGGGGATCGGCAATCAGCCCCAGCATTTT. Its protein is CASTFQGIGNQPQHF.

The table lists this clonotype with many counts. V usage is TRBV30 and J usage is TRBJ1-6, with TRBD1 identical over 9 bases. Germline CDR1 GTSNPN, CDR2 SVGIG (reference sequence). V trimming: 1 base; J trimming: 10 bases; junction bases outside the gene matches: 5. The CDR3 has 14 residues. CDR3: CAWSGPGQGSPLHF. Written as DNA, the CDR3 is TGTGCCTGGAGTGGACCGGGACAGGGATCACCCCTCCACTTT. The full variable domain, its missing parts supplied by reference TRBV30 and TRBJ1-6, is SQTIHQWPATLVQPVGSPLSLECTVEGTSNPNLYWYRQAAGRGLQLLFYSVGIGQISSEVPQNLSASRPQDRQFILSSKKLLLSDSGFYLCAWSGPGQGSPLHFGNGTRLTVT.

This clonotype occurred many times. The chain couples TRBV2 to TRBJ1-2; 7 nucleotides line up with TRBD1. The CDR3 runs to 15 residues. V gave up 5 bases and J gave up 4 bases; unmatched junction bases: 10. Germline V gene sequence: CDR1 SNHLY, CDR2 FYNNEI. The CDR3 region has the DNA TGTGCCAGCAGTATGGAAAAGGGGGCGGGCTATGGCTACACCTTC. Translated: CASSMEKGAGYGYTF. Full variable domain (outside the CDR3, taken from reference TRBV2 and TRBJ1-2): EPEVTQTPSHQVTQMGQEVILRCVPISNHLYFYWYRQILGQKVEFLVSFYNNEISEKSEIFDDQFSVERPDGSNFTLKIRSTKLEDSAMYFCASSMEKGAGYGYTFGSGTRLTVV.

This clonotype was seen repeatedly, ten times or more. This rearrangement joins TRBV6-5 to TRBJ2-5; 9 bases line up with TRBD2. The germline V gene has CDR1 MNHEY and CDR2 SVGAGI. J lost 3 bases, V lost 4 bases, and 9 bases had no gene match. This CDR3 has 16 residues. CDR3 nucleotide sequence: TGTGCCAGCAGTTCCCCCCGGACTAGCGAAGAAGAGACCCAGTACTTC. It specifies CASSSPRTSEEETQYF.

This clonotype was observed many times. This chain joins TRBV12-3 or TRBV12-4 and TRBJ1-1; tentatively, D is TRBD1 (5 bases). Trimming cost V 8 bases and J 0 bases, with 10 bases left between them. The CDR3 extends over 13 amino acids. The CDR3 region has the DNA TGTGCCAGCGGGGGGACGGTGAACACTGAAGCTTTCTTT. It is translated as CASGGTVNTEAFF.

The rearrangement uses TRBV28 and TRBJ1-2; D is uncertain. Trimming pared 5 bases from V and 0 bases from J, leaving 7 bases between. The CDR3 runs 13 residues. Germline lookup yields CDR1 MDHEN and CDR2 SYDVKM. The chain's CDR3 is CASSRIANYGYTF. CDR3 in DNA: TGTGCCAGCAGTCGAATAGCTAACTATGGCTACACCTTC.

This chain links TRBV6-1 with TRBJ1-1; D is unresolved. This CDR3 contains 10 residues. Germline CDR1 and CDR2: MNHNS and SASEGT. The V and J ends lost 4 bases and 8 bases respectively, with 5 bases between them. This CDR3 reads CASSAGEAFF. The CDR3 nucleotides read TGTGCCAGCAGTGCCGGCGAAGCTTTCTTT.

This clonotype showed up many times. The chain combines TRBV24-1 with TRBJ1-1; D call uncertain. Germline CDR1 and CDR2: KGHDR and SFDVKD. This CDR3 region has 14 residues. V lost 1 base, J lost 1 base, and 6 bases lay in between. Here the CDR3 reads CATSDFSENTEAFF. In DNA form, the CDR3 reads TGTGCCACCAGTGATTTTTCGGAGAACACTGAAGCTTTCTTT.

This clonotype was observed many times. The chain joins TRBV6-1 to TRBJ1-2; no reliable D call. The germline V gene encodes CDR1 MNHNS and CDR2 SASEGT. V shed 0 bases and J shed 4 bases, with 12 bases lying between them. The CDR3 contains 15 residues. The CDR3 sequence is CASSEAMRTPYGYTF. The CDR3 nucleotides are TGTGCCAGCAGTGAAGCGATGAGGACCCCCTATGGCTACACCTTC.

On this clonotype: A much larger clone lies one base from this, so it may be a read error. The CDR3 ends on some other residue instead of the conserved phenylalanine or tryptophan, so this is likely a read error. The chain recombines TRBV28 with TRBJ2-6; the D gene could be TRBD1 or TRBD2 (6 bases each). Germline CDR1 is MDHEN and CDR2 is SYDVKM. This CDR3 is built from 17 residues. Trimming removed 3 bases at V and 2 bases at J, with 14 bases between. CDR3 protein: CASSLIWGATGANVLTS. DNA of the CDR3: TGTGCCAGCAGTTTGATTTGGGGGGCCACTGGGGCCAACGTCCTGACTTCC.

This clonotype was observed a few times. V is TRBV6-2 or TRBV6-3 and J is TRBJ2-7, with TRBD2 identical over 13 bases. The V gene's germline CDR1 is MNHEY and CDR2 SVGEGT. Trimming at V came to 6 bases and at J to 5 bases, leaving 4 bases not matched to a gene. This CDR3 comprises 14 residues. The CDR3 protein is CASSETSGGHEQYF. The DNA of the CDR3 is TGTGCCAGCAGCGAGACTAGCGGGGGGCACGAGCAGTACTTC.

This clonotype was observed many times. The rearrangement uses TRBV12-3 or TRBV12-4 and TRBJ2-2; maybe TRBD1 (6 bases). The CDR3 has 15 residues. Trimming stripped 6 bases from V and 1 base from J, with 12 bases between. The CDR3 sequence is CASRHQQGNTGELFF. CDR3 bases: TGTGCCAGCAGGCACCAACAGGGGAACACCGGGGAGCTGTTTTTT.

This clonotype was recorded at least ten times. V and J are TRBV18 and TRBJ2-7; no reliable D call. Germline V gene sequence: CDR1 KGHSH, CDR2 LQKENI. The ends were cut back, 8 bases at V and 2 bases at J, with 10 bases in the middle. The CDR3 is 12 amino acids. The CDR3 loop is CASSPSTYEQYF. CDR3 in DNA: TGTGCCAGCAGTCCATCAACCTACGAGCAGTACTTC.

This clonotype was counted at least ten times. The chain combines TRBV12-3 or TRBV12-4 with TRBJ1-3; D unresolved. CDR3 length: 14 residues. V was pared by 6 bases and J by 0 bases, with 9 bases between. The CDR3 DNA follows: TGTGCCAGCAGGACGGATCTCTCTGGAAACACCATATATTTT. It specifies CASRTDLSGNTIYF.

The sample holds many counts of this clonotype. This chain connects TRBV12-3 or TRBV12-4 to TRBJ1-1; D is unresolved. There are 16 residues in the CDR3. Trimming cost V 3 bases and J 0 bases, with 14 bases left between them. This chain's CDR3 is CASSFPGVELNTEAFF. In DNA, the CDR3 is TGTGCCAGCAGTTTCCCAGGCGTAGAACTGAACACTGAAGCTTTCTTT.

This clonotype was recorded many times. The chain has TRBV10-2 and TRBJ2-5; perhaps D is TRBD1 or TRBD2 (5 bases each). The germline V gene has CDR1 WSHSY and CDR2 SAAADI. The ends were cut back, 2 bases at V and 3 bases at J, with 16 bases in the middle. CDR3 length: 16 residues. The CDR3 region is CASSEPGPNLEETQYF. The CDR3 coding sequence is TGCGCCAGCAGTGAGCCGGGGCCAAACCTTGAAGAGACCCAGTACTTC.

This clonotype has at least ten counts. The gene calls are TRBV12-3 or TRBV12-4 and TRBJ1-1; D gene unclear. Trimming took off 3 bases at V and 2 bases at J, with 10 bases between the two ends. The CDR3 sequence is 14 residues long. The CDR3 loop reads CASSFRSPNTEAFF. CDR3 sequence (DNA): TGTGCCAGCAGTTTCCGATCCCCAAACACTGAAGCTTTCTTT.

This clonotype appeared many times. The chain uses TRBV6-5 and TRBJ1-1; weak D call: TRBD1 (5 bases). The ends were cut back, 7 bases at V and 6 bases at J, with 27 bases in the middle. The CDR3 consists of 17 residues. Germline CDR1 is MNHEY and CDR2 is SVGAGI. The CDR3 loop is CASIKVSLGRGLSEAFF. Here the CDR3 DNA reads TGTGCCAGCATTAAAGTGAGCCTCGGCCGGGGCCTTTCTGAAGCTTTCTTT.

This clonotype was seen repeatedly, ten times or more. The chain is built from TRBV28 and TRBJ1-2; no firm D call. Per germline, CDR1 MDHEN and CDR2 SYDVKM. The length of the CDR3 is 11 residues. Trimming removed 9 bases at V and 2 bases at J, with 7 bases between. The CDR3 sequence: CASAGNYGYTF. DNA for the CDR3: TGTGCCAGTGCGGGGAACTATGGCTACACCTTC.

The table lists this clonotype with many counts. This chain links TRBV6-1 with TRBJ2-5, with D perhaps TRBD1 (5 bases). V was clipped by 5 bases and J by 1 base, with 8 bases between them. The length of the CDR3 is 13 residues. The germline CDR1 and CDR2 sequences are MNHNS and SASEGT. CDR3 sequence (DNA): TGTGCCAGCAGTAAGACAGTCCAAGAGACCCAGTACTTC. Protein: CASSKTVQETQYF.

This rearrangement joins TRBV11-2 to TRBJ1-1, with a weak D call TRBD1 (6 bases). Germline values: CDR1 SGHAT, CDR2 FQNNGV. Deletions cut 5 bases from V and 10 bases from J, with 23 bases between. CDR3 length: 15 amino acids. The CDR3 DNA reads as TGTGCCAGCAGCCAGATCAGGGGCCGGAGCCCGGGAGCTTTCTTT. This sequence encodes CASSQIRGRSPGAFF.